Each of the 12 T cell receptor beta chains below was sequenced from the same sample in a study of blood T cell repertoires in COVID-19. TCRdb's copy holds only in-frame clones and misses some; the assay was immunoSEQ multiplex PCR. The data contain roughly 330,000 clones, roughly 87% of them singletons. The specimen sequenced was peripheral blood. These receptors came from a man aged 30-40 years with COVID-19, enrolled during active disease.

The chain links TRBV21-1 to TRBJ2-6; the table's D call TRBD1 went unverified against the DNA. TRBV21-1 is deemed a pseudogene. CDR3 length equals 21 residues. The chain's CDR3 is CASSRNGGTGGEPPGANVLTF. In DNA form, the CDR3 reads TGTGCCAGCAGCAGGAACGGGGGGACAGGGGGCGAACCTCCTGGGGCCAACGTCCTGACTTTC.

The J gene is TRBJ2-3, the V gene TRBV7-2; 9 bases fit TRBD2. The trim removed 3 bases at V and 0 bases at J, leaving 7 bases unmatched. Germline CDR1 is SGHTA and CDR2 is FQGNSA. The CDR3 runs 17 residues. The CDR3 loop reads CASSFTLAGYSTDTQYF. CDR3 in DNA: TGTGCCAGCAGCTTTACACTAGCGGGCTATAGCACAGATACGCAGTATTTT.

V gene TRBV5-6 combines with J gene TRBJ1-2, with 8 bases that match TRBD1. Germline CDR1 is SGHDT and CDR2 is YYEEEE. The CDR3 contains 16 residues. V dropped 2 bases and J dropped 2; count of bases not matched to a gene: 8. The CDR3 nucleotides are TGTGCCAGCAGCTTACGACAGGGGCCTACAAACTATGGCTACACCTTC. Its translation: CASSLRQGPTNYGYTF.

This chain joins TRBV4-2 and TRBJ2-7; 7 nucleotides agree with TRBD2. The CDR3 covers 15 residues. Germline loops: CDR1 LGHNA, CDR2 YNFKEQ. V trimming: 4 bases; J trimming: 0 bases; junction bases outside the gene matches: 6. The CDR3 region is CASSPPGLPSYEQYF. The DNA of the CDR3 is TGTGCCAGCAGCCCACCGGGACTACCCTCCTACGAGCAGTACTTC.

The chain combines TRBV29-1 with TRBJ2-5; 8 nucleotides align to TRBD1. Germline V gene data show CDR1 as SQVTM and CDR2 as ANQGSEA. This CDR3 has 12 residues. V lost 3 bases and J lost 3; bases outside the gene matches: 0. In DNA form, the CDR3 reads TGCAGCGTTGAGGACAGGGAAGAGACCCAGTACTTC. Its protein product is CSVEDREETQYF.

With respect to this clone: This sample includes further DNA sequences coding for the same CDR3. V usage is TRBV5-6 and J usage is TRBJ2-7, with a possible D match to TRBD2 (5 bases). The CDR3 spans 14 residues. Germline V gene lookup returns CDR1 SGHDT and CDR2 YYEEEE. V gave up 1 base and J gave up 0 bases, with 8 bases separating them. The CDR3 DNA reads TGTGCCAGCAGCTTGCTGGGGAGCTCCTACGAGCAGTACTTC. It codes for CASSLLGSSYEQYF.

The rearrangement joins TRBV2 to TRBJ1-2; D call uncertain. The CDR3 contains 14 residues. Trimming pared 6 bases from V and 3 bases from J, leaving 14 bases between. CDR1 and CDR2 from the germline V gene are SNHLY and FYNNEI. The CDR3 DNA sequence: TGTGCCAGCAGCCCCCCCTCGGCGGACTATGGCTACACCTTC. It specifies CASSPPSADYGYTF. The full variable domain, rest sourced from reference TRBV2 and TRBJ1-2, is EPEVTQTPSHQVTQMGQEVILRCVPISNHLYFYWYRQILGQKVEFLVSFYNNEISEKSEIFDDQFSVERPDGSNFTLKIRSTKLEDSAMYFCASSPPSADYGYTFGSGTRLTVV.

The chain recombines TRBV7-8 with TRBJ2-3, with a weak D call TRBD2 (5 bases). CDR3 size: 12 residues. V lost 5 bases and J 4 bases, leaving 7 bases between the germline ends. Germline loops: CDR1 SGHVS, CDR2 FQNEAQ. The CDR3 reads CASSEGPDTQYF. Written as DNA, the CDR3 is TGTGCCAGCAGCGAGGGCCCAGATACGCAGTATTTT.

This clone has just one count. The V call is TRBV12-1, the J call TRBJ2-1; no DNA check was done on the table's D call, TRBD2. TRBV12-1 is a recognized pseudogene. The CDR3 runs 15 residues. The CDR3 DNA follows: TGTGCCAGCAGCTTGACTAGCGGGAGAGACAATGAGCAGTTCTTC. This translates into CASSLTSGRDNEQFF.

The chain carries TRBV6-6 and TRBJ2-4, with 8 nucleotides matching TRBD1. The length of the CDR3 is 12 residues. Germline assignment: CDR1 MNHNY and CDR2 SVGAGI (reference sequence). Trimming removed 6 bases from V and 11 bases from J; junction bases left unmatched: 6. CDR3 loop: CASSLQGALQYF. The CDR3 DNA reads as TGTGCCAGCAGCCTCCAGGGGGCGCTTCAGTACTTC.

The V call is TRBV9, the J call TRBJ1-2, with D tentatively TRBD1 (5 bases). V shed 3 bases and J shed 4 bases, with 7 bases lying between them. Germline CDR1 and CDR2: SGDLS and YYNGEE. The CDR3 consists of 12 residues. CDR3 loop: CASSADSYGYTF. Here the CDR3 DNA reads TGTGCCAGCAGCGCCGACAGCTATGGCTACACCTTC.

The V call is TRBV5-1, the J call TRBJ2-1; TRBD2 matches at 9 bases. Per germline, CDR1 SGHRS and CDR2 YFSETQ. Trimming removed 0 bases from V and 0 bases from J; junction bases left unmatched: 7. CDR3 length equals 18 residues. CDR3: CASSLGGLAGYSYNEQFF. The CDR3, as DNA: TGCGCCAGCAGCTTGGGGGGGCTAGCGGGATACTCCTACAATGAGCAGTTCTTC.